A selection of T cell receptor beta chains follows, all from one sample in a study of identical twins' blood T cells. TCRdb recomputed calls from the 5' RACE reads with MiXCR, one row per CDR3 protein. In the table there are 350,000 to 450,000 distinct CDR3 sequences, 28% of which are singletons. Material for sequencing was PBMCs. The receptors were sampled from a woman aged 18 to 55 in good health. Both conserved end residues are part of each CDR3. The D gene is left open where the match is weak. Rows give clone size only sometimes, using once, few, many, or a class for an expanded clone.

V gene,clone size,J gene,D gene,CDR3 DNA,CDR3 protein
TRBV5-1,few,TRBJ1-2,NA,TGCGCCAGCAGCGGTACAGGGAGAATCTACACCTTC,CASSGTGRIYTF
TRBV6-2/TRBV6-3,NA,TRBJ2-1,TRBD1,TGTGCCAGCAGTTACTCGACTGGGGACAGCTATGAGCAGTTCTTC,CASSYSTGDSYEQFF
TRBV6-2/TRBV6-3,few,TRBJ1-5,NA,TGTGCCAGCGGATCCTGGCAGCCCCAGCATTTT,CASGSWQPQHF
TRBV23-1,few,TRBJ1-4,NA,TGCGCCAGCTGGGGCAGCGCAACTAATGAAAAACTGTTTTTT,CASWGSATNEKLFF
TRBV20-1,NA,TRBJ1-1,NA,TGCAGTGCCTCAGTGGTGTTGAACACTGAAGCTTTCTTT,CSASVVLNTEAFF
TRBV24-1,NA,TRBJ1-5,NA,TGTGCCACCAGTGAGGGATCCGGGAACAATCAGCCCCAGCATTTT,CATSEGSGNNQPQHF
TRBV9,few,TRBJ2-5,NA,TGTGCCAGCAGCGTAGGGGCCTTGGGTGAACAAGAGACCCAGTACTTC,CASSVGALGEQETQYF
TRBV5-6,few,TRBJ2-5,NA,TGTGCCAGCAGCTTAGGAGGTCCATTTCAAGAGACCCAGTACTTC,CASSLGGPFQETQYF
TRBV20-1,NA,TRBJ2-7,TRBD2,TGCAGTGCTGGGGGGGTGAAACGCGAGCAGTACTTC,CSAGGVKREQYF
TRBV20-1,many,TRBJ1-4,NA,TGCAGTGCCCCAAAGGGTAATGAAAAACTGTTTTTT,CSAPKGNEKLFF
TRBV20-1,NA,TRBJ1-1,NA,TGCAGTGCTTTTCCCCCGGGGGAGAACACTGAAGCTTTCTTT,CSAFPPGENTEAFF
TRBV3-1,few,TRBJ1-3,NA,TGTGCCAGCAGCCAAGAGGGCTACTCTGGAAACACCATATATTTT,CASSQEGYSGNTIYF
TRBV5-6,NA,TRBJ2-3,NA,TGTGCCAGCAGCCTTACCCCGGGACTTCCCACAGATACGCAGTATTTT,CASSLTPGLPTDTQYF
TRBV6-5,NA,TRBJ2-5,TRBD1,TGTGCCAGCAGTCGACAGGGAACGGAGACCCAGTACTTC,CASSRQGTETQYF
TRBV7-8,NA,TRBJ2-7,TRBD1,TGTGCCAGCAGCTCATCTCAGGGGGACTACGAGCAGTACTTC,CASSSSQGDYEQYF
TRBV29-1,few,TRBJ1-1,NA,TGCAGCGTCGGGGCTAGTGGGGGCACTGAAGCTTTCTTT,CSVGASGGTEAFF
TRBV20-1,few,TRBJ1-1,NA,TGCAGTGCTAGAGATCCGTTGGGCACGAACACTGAAGCTTTCTTT,CSARDPLGTNTEAFF